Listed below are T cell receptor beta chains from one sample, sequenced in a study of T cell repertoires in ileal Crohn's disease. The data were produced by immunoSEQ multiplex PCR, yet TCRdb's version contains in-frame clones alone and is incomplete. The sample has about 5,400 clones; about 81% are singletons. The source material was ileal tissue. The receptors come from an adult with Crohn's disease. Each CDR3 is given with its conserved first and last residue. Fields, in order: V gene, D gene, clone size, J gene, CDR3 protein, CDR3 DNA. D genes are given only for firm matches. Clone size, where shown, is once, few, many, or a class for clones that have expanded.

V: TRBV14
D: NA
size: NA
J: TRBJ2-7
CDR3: CASSPARGSAIEQYF
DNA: TGTGCCAGCAGCCCTGCTCGCGGAAGTGCAATAGAGCAGTACTTC

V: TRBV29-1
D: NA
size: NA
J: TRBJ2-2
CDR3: CSVLYRVQGGELFF
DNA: TGCAGCGTCCTTTACAGGGTTCAAGGCGGGGAGCTGTTTTTT

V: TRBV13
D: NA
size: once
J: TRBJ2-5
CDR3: CASSLRGETQYF
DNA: TGTGCCAGCAGCTTGCGCGGGGAGACCCAGTACTTC

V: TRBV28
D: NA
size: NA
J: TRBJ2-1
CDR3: CASTKGVGRSYNEQFF
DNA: TGTGCCAGCACCAAAGGTGTGGGACGGTCCTACAATGAGCAGTTCTTC

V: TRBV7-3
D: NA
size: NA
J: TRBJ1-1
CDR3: CASSPDRTVTEAFF
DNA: TGTGCCAGCAGCCCGGACCGAACGGTCACTGAAGCTTTCTTT

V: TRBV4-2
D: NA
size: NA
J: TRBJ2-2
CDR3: CASSQESLRGFGELFF
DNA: TGTGCCAGCAGCCAAGAATCTTTGCGAGGGTTCGGGGAGCTGTTTTTT

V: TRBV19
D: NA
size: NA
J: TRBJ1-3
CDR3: CASSIRSGAGNTIYF
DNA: TGTGCCAGTAGTATCCGATCGGGGGCGGGAAACACCATATATTTT

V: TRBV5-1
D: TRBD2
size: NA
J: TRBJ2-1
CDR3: CASSLASGSYNEQFF
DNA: TGCGCCAGCAGCTTGGCTAGCGGCTCCTACAATGAGCAGTTCTTC

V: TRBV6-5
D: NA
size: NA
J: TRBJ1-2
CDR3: CASSPGTWNGYTF
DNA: TGTGCCAGCAGTCCCGGGACCTGGAATGGCTACACCTTC

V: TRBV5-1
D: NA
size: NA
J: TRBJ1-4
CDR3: CASSLAGTPNEKLFF
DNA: TGCGCCAGCAGCTTGGCGGGGACGCCAAATGAAAAACTGTTTTTT

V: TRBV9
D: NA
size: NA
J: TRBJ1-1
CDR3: CASSVTGSRTEAFF
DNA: TGTGCCAGCAGCGTAACAGGGAGTAGGACTGAAGCTTTCTTT

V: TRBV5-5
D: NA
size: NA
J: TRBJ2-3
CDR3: CASSFQGSTDTQYF
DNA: TGTGCCAGCAGCTTTCAGGGGTCCACAGATACGCAGTATTTT

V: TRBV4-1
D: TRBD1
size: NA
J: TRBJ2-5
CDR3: CASSQYQGAGETQYF
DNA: TGCGCCAGCAGCCAATACCAGGGGGCCGGGGAGACCCAGTACTTC

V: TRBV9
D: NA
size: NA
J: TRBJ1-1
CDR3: CASSSGSPEAEAFF
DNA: TGTGCCAGCAGCTCGGGCTCCCCTGAGGCTGAAGCTTTCTTT

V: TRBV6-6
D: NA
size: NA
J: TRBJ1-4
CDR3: CASSYGQGGTNEKLFF
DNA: TGTGCCAGCAGTTACGGTCAGGGTGGGACTAATGAAAAACTGTTTTTT

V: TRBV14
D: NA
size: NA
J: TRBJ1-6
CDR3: CASRAGSSYNSPLHF
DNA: TGTGCCAGCAGGGCGGGGAGTTCCTATAATTCACCCCTCCACTTT

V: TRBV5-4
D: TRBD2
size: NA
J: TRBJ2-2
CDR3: CASSSRRGAGAGELFF
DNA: TGTGCCAGCAGCTCTAGGCGGGGGGCCGGGGCCGGGGAGCTGTTTTTT

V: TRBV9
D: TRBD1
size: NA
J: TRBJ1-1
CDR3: CASSLQGGEAFF
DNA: TGTGCCAGCAGCCTACAGGGGGGTGAAGCTTTCTTT

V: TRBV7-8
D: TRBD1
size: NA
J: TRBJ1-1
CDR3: CASSLVGQGARRGTEAFF
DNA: TGTGCCAGCAGCTTAGTGGGACAGGGGGCCAGGAGGGGCACTGAAGCTTTCTTT

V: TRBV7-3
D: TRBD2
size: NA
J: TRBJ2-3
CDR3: CASNLGPLAGDTDTQYF
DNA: TGTGCCAGCAACCTAGGCCCGCTAGCGGGGGACACAGATACGCAGTATTTT

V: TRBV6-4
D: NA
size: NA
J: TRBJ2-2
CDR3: CASSERPGKDTGELFF
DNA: TGTGCCAGCAGTGAACGTCCAGGGAAGGACACCGGGGAGCTGTTTTTT

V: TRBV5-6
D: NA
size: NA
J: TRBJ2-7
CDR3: CASSLASYEQYF
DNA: TGTGCCAGCAGCTTGGCCAGCTACGAGCAGTACTTC

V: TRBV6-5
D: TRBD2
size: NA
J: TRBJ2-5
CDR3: CASSYTYSGGQYF
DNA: TGTGCCAGCAGTTACACTTATAGCGGGGGGCAGTACTTC

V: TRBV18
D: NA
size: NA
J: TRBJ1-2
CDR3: CASSPARSGTGTGYTF
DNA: TGTGCCAGCTCACCGGCAAGGTCCGGAACAGGGACCGGCTACACCTTC

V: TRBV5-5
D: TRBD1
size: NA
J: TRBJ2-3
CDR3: CASSPTGGRTDTQYF
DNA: TGTGCCAGCAGCCCAACAGGGGGCAGGACAGATACGCAGTATTTT

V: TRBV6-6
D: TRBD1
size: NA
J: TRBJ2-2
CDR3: CASSPTGTGTGELFF
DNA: TGTGCCAGCAGCCCCACCGGGACAGGGACCGGGGAGCTGTTTTTT

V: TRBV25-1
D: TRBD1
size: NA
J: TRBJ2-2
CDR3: CASSAGGADTGELFF
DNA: TGTGCCAGCAGTGCAGGGGGCGCGGACACCGGGGAGCTGTTTTTT

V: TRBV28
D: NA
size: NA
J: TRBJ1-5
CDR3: CASSFRQGWAQPQHF
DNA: TGTGCCAGCAGTTTTAGGCAGGGATGGGCTCAGCCCCAGCATTTT

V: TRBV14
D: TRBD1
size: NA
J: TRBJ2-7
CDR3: CASSHTGQGPYEQYF
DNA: TGTGCCAGCAGTCACACGGGACAGGGCCCCTACGAGCAGTACTTC

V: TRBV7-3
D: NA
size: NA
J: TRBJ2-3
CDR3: CASSLTFGVLDTQYF
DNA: TGTGCCAGCAGCTTAACGTTCGGGGTTTTGGATACGCAGTATTTT

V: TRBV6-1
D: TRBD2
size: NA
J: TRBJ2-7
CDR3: CASRIGTMEQYF
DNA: TGTGCCAGCAGGATCGGGACTATGGAGCAGTACTTC

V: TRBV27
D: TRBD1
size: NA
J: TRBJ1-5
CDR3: CASRPRTGGWGNQPQHF
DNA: TGTGCCAGCAGACCCCGGACAGGGGGCTGGGGCAATCAGCCCCAGCATTTT

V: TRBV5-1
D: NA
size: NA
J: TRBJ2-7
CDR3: CASSSGGQGAYEQYF
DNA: TGCGCCAGCAGCTCCGGGGGGCAGGGGGCGTACGAGCAGTACTTC